The 15 T cell receptor beta chains below were found in one sample sequenced in a study of T cell responses to AZD1222 COVID-19 vaccine. Clones were read by immunoSEQ multiplex PCR, and TCRdb kept only the in-frame ones, dropping some. The sample records roughly 80,000 clones, approximately 90% being singletons. The sample in question was peripheral blood, obtained on day 0 of AZD1222 vaccination. These receptors all stem from an adult in good health.

The J gene is TRBJ1-2, the V gene TRBV19, with 8 nucleotides matching TRBD1. Trimming at V came to 10 bases and at J to 7 bases, leaving 11 bases not matched to a gene. The CDR3 covers 13 residues. Germline lookup yields CDR1 LNHDA and CDR2 SQIVND (reference sequence). CDR3 DNA: TGTGCCACCCCCGGCAGGGGGCCTAGTGGCTACACCTTC. Its translation: CATPGRGPSGYTF.

The chain is built from TRBV3-1 (or the pseudogene TRBV3-2) and TRBJ2-3; D may be TRBD2 (6 bases). This CDR3 comprises 16 residues. Trimming removed 1 base at V and 6 bases at J, with 17 bases between. Germline V gives CDR1 LGHDT, CDR2 YNNKEL (reference sequence). As DNA, the CDR3 is TGTGCCAGCAGCCAAGTATCGGCGGGGATGGGGGATACGCAGTATTTT. This sequence encodes CASSQVSAGMGDTQYF.

The chain recombines TRBV18 with TRBJ1-2, with D possibly matching TRBD1 (6 bases). The length of the CDR3 is 16 residues. The V and J ends lost 2 bases and 3 bases respectively, with 16 bases between them. Germline V gene data show CDR1 as KGHSH and CDR2 as LQKENI. CDR3 region: CASSPVVQGPYYGYTF. Written as DNA, the CDR3 is TGTGCCAGCTCACCAGTAGTACAGGGACCGTACTATGGCTACACCTTC.

The V call is TRBV18, the J call TRBJ1-2; D ambiguous. This CDR3 is built from 13 residues. Germline lookup yields CDR1 KGHSH and CDR2 LQKENI. V was pared by 6 bases and J by 4 bases, with 12 bases between. The CDR3 bases are TGTGCCAGCTCGCCTGGACGGAGCTATGGCTACACCTTC. The encoded protein is CASSPGRSYGYTF.

The chain employs TRBV21-1 and TRBJ2-7; TRBD1, the table's D call, lacks a check against the DNA. TRBV21-1 is a listed pseudogene. The CDR3 covers 14 residues. CDR3 amino acids: CASSTRTGPYEQYF. CDR3 DNA: TGTGCCAGCAGCACCCGGACAGGTCCCTACGAGCAGTACTTC.

The chain has TRBV15 and TRBJ1-4; D is uncertain. The CDR3 consists of 16 residues. V lost 1 base, J lost 5 bases, and 14 bases lay in between. From germline, CDR1 is LNHNV and CDR2 YYDKDF (reference sequence). In DNA, the CDR3 is TGTGCCACCAGCAGAGGGGCCCCTACCTCCAATGAAAAACTGTTTTTT. This gives the protein CATSRGAPTSNEKLFF.

V is TRBV10-3 and J is TRBJ1-2; D ambiguous. Germline V gene data show CDR1 as ENHRY and CDR2 as SYGVKD. V was pared by 6 bases and J by 3 bases, with 17 bases between. This CDR3 is 15 amino acids long. In DNA, the CDR3 is TGTGCCATCAGGGGGATCACGCCGGGAGACTATGGCTACACCTTC. This sequence encodes CAIRGITPGDYGYTF.

The gene calls are TRBV19 and TRBJ1-1; no firm D call. Trimming cost V 3 bases and J 5 bases, with 7 bases left between them. The CDR3 covers 12 residues. CDR1 and CDR2 from the germline V gene are LNHDA and SQIVND (reference sequence). The CDR3 DNA sequence: TGTGCCAGTAGTATCCCGGGGACTGAAGCTTTCTTT. It codes for CASSIPGTEAFF.

The V and J genes are TRBV30 and TRBJ1-4; D unresolved. There are 12 residues in the CDR3. V gave up 2 bases and J gave up 4 bases, with 5 bases separating them. CDR1 is GTSNPN, CDR2 SVGIG, per germline (reference sequence). The CDR3 region is CAWSLLNEKLFF. DNA for the CDR3: TGTGCCTGGAGTCTCCTTAATGAAAAACTGTTTTTT.

The chain uses TRBV7-9 and TRBJ1-2; D unclear. The V and J ends lost 4 bases and 14 bases respectively, with 20 bases between them. This CDR3 region has 13 residues. Germline V gives CDR1 SEHNR, CDR2 FQNEAQ (reference sequence). DNA of the CDR3: TGTGCCAGCAGCTCCCAGACAAGAACCCCCTCAACCTTC. It yields the protein CASSSQTRTPSTF.

The rearrangement uses TRBV24-1 and TRBJ1-5, with D perhaps matching TRBD1 (5 bases). Germline V gene sequence: CDR1 KGHDR, CDR2 SFDVKD. The V and J ends lost 6 bases and 2 bases respectively, with 7 bases between them. The CDR3 loop spans 13 amino acids. CDR3 amino acids: CATSQQGNQPQHF. The CDR3 DNA follows: TGTGCCACCAGTCAACAGGGCAATCAGCCCCAGCATTTT.

The rearrangement links TRBV11-2 to TRBJ2-5, with a possible D match to TRBD1 (6 bases). Trimming stripped 5 bases from V and 2 bases from J, with 15 bases between. Germline V gene sequence: CDR1 SGHAT, CDR2 FQNNGV. This CDR3 spans 15 amino acids. This CDR3 is CASSRMVGGQETQYF. The DNA of the CDR3 is TGTGCCAGCAGCCGCATGGTAGGGGGTCAAGAGACCCAGTACTTC.

This clone was counted a single time. V usage is TRBV7-8 and J usage is TRBJ1-5, with D unclear. V shed 3 bases and J shed 3 bases, with 12 bases lying between them. The CDR3 is 15 amino acids. Germline CDR1 reads SGHVS; CDR2 reads FQNEAQ. This CDR3 reads CASSFDVRNNQPQHF. CDR3 DNA: TGTGCCAGCAGCTTTGATGTCCGGAACAATCAGCCCCAGCATTTT.

V is TRBV6-2 or TRBV6-3 and J is TRBJ1-2, with TRBD1 identical over 7 bases. J was trimmed by 2 bases and V by 6 bases; bases with no gene match: 6. The germline CDR1 and CDR2 sequences are MNHEY and SVGEGT. This CDR3 has 14 amino acids. The CDR3 protein is CASSHRGYNYGYTF. DNA of the CDR3: TGTGCCAGCAGCCACAGGGGCTACAACTATGGCTACACCTTC.

This clone is large. V and J are TRBV7-9 and TRBJ1-6; D is possibly TRBD1 (5 bases). Germline values: CDR1 SEHNR, CDR2 FQNEAQ (reference sequence). Between the trimmed V and J ends, which lost 3 bases and 8 bases, there was a span of 14 bases. CDR3 size: 15 residues. CDR3 sequence reads: CASSFGTARHSPLHF. The CDR3 bases are TGTGCCAGCAGCTTTGGGACGGCCAGGCATTCACCCCTCCACTTT.